This T cell receptor (beta chain) appears in the sequencing data of a study of blood T cell repertoires in COVID-19. Overall study context: Donors in the United States, Italy and Spain gave samples during acute or convalescent COVID-19.

The data were produced by immunoSEQ multiplex PCR, yet TCRdb's version contains in-frame clones alone and is incomplete. The table includes 300,000 to 350,000 clones, approximately 89% detected once. Before being deemed recovered, Cohort 3 donors had two negative PCRs, clearance, or symptom resolution. The CDR3 runs 17 residues. Germline lookup yields CDR1 DFQATT and CDR2 SNEGSKA (reference sequence). V was shortened by 3 bases and J by 0 bases, with 21 bases between the two germline ends. Material for sequencing was PBMCs or T cells enriched from blood (not recorded which). The receptor comes from a man aged 25 to 40 who had recovered from COVID-19. This chain joins TRBV20-1 and TRBJ2-7; TRBD1 might be the D (6 bases). CDR3 nucleotide sequence: TGCAGTGCTAGTCCTCCTGCAGGGGCCGTATACTCCTACGAGCAGTACTTC. Protein: CSASPPAGAVYSYEQYF.